This T cell receptor beta chain was found in a study of cytomegalovirus exposure and HLA in healthy donors (dated by TCRdb to 2016 to 2017). A note on the overall study: An earlier analysis of approximately 640 of the donors reported 250 to 300 Gb of sequence data and about 100 million unique TCR beta sequences from about 179 million T cells. Roughly 300 gigabases of sequencing data and tens of millions of unique TCR sequences were included in an early release covering 500 to 750 HLA-typed donors. In the later analysis, no new phenotypic data were used to find candidate immune exposures; instead, reliance was placed on TCR beta sequences and their occurrence across donors. Every discovery cohort repertoire had been produced on one sequencing platform. Genome-wide SNP genotypes for about three fifths of the roughly 670 donors were used in a later genetic analysis, which treated that subset as a discovery cohort. An earlier analysis of about 600 of the donors used high-throughput TCR beta sequencing to judge whether each TCR beta V gene segment behaved as functional or pseudogenic. The study combined high-throughput TCR immunosequencing, statistical association of individual TCRs with disease status, and machine learning to predict cytomegalovirus infection status. Across 398 genotyped donors of the cohort, an average of about 220,000 unique TCR beta nucleotide sequences per donor were sequenced, and around 20% of those sequences were non-productive. Alongside the repertoire data, information on donor age, sex, ethnicity and CMV serostatus was compiled. Using immunosequencing, the study profiled T cell repertoires from 550 to 750 subjects and related those repertoires to cytomegalovirus serostatus. The study aimed to test whether cataloging public T cell receptors could reveal signatures of past pathogen exposure. In a later analysis, previously published TCR beta repertoires from 670 or so donors were re-analyzed and high-resolution HLA genotyping was added so that TCR occurrence patterns could be studied. HLA typing covered class I and class II loci at four-digit resolution. The number of donors typed differed by locus, with roughly 629-640 for A, B, C, DRB1 and DQB1, more than 500 for DQA1, approximately 570 for DPA1, and some 440 for DPB1. Five DR-DQ haplotypes were handled as single units for association and clustering, since linkage in the cohort was strong. Along with the roughly 610-subject first cohort, a separate validation cohort of approximately 110 different subjects was used. The genetic ancestry cluster associated with self-reported Caucasian donors included over 80% of the roughly 400 genotyped donors. Overall study results and their limits: Correlated functional status among segregating V segments might reflect linkage disequilibrium, but an unknown experimental factor could not be ruled out. A later analysis reported that several top co-occurrence clusters appeared linked to parvovirus B19, influenza, CMV and Epstein-Barr virus. Compared with equally common non-associated chains, HLA-associated TCR beta chains in a later analysis were more clonally expanded and had lower generation probabilities. Broadly in line with IMGT annotations, most TCR beta V segments showed up in productive rearrangements about 90% or about 30% of the time in an earlier analysis of some 590 of the donors. A later analysis associated 17,000 or so TCR beta sequences with specific HLA alleles at a false discovery rate of 0.05. Because HLA typing was missing for some donors at each locus, association tests included only the typed subset. A further reported finding was that TCR beta sequences accurately predicted the HLA-A and HLA-B alleles for most subjects in the first cohort. Immune exposure information for the cohort was limited to CMV serostatus. The study gave a list of some 150 TCR beta chains associated with cytomegalovirus. A later genetic analysis associated a missense DCLRE1C variant with V-gene and J-gene trimming of TCR beta chains, and an independent cohort replicated the association. Three of the identified cytomegalovirus-associated TCR beta chains were confirmed in vitro to be specific for cytomegalovirus antigens. Roughly uniform sequencing depth across donors was assumed in presence/absence analyses, although this assumption may not hold. Across donors, most TCR sequences were observed very rarely, whereas some public TCRs were present in many individuals. According to a later genetic analysis, donors in an Asian-associated ancestry cluster had fewer N-insertions in productive TCRs than the approximately 690-donor mean. A later analysis found that most CMV-associated TCR beta chains appeared HLA-restricted, with HLA associations seemingly driven largely by CMV exposure. A cluster of highly shared sequence variants was judged likely to represent a technical artifact of the sequencing pipeline. In a later analysis, the rate of TCR association differed among HLA loci, with DRB1 alleles having the most associated TCRs and HLA-C alleles having the fewest. According to the authors, the approach could potentially be generalized to other disease states and immunological phenotypes. The classifier was reported to diagnose cytomegalovirus status with high specificity and sensitivity in both the original cohort and the validation cohort. Some IMGT-functional V segments, including TRBV6-2 and TRBV6-3, could not be distinguished by the 87-base-pair reads and were therefore excluded. Strong co-occurrence of HLA alleles, especially DR and DQ, made assigning TCR associations to individual alleles difficult. Only TCR beta chains were sequenced in this cohort, and the absence of alpha or paired-chain data limited detectable features. The earlier analysis of 587 of the donors excluded roughly 17 rarely observed V segments, including chromosome 9 orphons, because counts were too low.

CDR1 and CDR2 were assigned from the germline V gene as LGHNA and YSLEER. Spanning cysteine to phenylalanine, the CDR3 consists of 20 amino acids. The DNA shown is the 60-base CDR3, in frame from base 1. The germline V end is reduced by 0 bases and the J end by 6 bases; junction bases left unmatched: 15. Libraries were made using the immunoSEQ multiplex PCR assay. A mixture of 60 forward primers for TCR Vbeta segments and 13 reverse primers for TCR Jbeta segments was used in the multiplex PCR. The CDR3 region of rearranged TCR beta genes was amplified from genomic DNA by a multiplex PCR assay. The Illumina HiSeq System was used to sequence the amplified TCR beta libraries as 87-base-pair reads. The paper's processing steps were these. In a later analysis, around 80 million unique TCR beta chains were counted across the approximately 620 repertoires, and around 11 million of these chains were shared by at least two donors. To remove PCR and sequencing errors, raw reads were error-corrected and collapsed into unique sequences using a nearest-neighbor algorithm that merged closely related sequences. To assign V, D and J gene segments, CDR3 sequences were aligned to IMGT reference sequences. For a sequence to be retained, at least a six-nucleotide match to both a V gene segment and a J gene segment was required. Rearrangements were called productive when the CDR3 lacked stop codons and stayed in frame with V and J; all others were non-productive. CDR3 was defined according to IMGT convention as the region running from the second conserved V-encoded cysteine to the conserved J-encoded phenylalanine. The earlier analysis of 587 of the donors excluded sequences that lacked an unambiguous match to a single V gene segment. An earlier analysis of a few hundred of the donors called V segments functional above 56.7% productive rearrangements and segregating when the between-donor standard deviation exceeded 5%. A statistical classification framework was built to diagnose cytomegalovirus status from the catalog of TCR beta chain sequences. V and J gene assignment, in a later analysis, came from comparing TCR nucleotide sequences with IMGT/GENE-DB human TR gene sequences. In a later analysis, CDR3 sequences and most-parsimonious VDJ recombination scenarios were assigned using the TCRdist pipeline. In a later analysis, each TCR beta chain was defined by its CDR3 amino acid sequence together with its V-gene family, and reads without a unique V-gene family were excluded. To address suspected cross-contamination and a sequencing artifact, a later analysis removed roughly 580 highly shared, low-generation-probability nucleotide sequences. In a later analysis, a clonal expansion index was calculated for each public chain from normalized within-repertoire ranks of inferred template counts. In a later analysis, generation probabilities were computed using a VDJ recombination model fitted to out-of-frame rearrangements, and the results were checked against IGoR. Hypergeometric tests were used in a later analysis to score TCR-TCR, TCR-HLA and TCR-CMV co-occurrence, with a repertoire-size bias correction applied to the TCR pairs. In a later analysis, false discovery rates were estimated by permuting HLA or CMV assignments 20 times. In a later analysis, co-occurring TCRs were grouped using DBSCAN, with TCRdist sequence similarity added in when clustering inside HLA-allele-positive subsets. Co-occurrence clustering excluded repertoires with fewer than 30,000 or more than 120,000 public chains, plus five with anomalous nucleotide sharing. As stored in TCRdb, this immuneACCESS dataset retains in-frame rearrangements with V and J assigned. A fraction of the clones does not appear; measured against another copy, unresolved V genes explain less than half of the discrepancy, and the remainder lacks a known reason. The DNA was the basis for D and trimming; V, J and clone size are from that table. The sample has approximately 74,000 clones on record, 63% of them singletons. The ten biggest clones cover 5.7% of the sample.

The cohort was made up of 666 healthy bone marrow donors. All cohort members were sampled while nominally healthy, although unrecorded immune exposures were likely present. The donor tested CMV seropositive and was one of the 289 seropositive cohort members. A peripheral blood sample was provided by each donor, and peripheral blood mononuclear cells were used for TCR beta sequencing. Genomic DNA extraction from the blood cell samples was performed with the Qiagen DNeasy Blood Extraction Kit. In the case of this clone: The antigen it binds to is not known. Nothing much larger sits one base from this clone, and base qualities are not available.

The rearrangement joined TRBV4-3 to TRBJ1-4; TRBD1 fits 11 bases in the junction. The sample comprised PBMCs. This receptor was identified in a man under 40 in good health and CMV-seropositive. The CDR3 region: CASSQDWAGQGAPDDEKLFF. The nucleotide sequence reads as follows: TGCGCCAGCAGCCAAGATTGGGCAGGACAGGGGGCGCCTGACGATGAAAAACTGTTTTTT.